This TCR beta chain was recorded in a study of liver allograft versus peripheral blood T cells. Study-wide background: The authors compared T cell receptor repertoires in transplanted livers with recipients' peripheral blood repertoires.

Study-wide results and caveats: Peripheral blood reportedly held T cell receptor repertoires that differed from those inside liver allografts.

Germline CDR1 reads SGHTA; CDR2 reads FQGNSA. The CDR3 loop spans 13 amino acids. V was pared by 7 bases and J by 10 bases, with 7 bases of the junction left unmatched. This clonotype is medium-sized within its sample. Its antigen remains unidentified. TCRdb re-derived calls from the reads in MiXCR, one entry per CDR3 protein. The table has 9,000 to 10,000 distinct CDR3 sequences, 15% to 20% seen once. The TCR sequence derives from a human patient who had a liver transplant. These T cells may partly come from the graft donor. The J gene is TRBJ1-6, the V gene TRBV7-2, with TRBD1 matching 7 bases. CDR3 region: CASTQGEASPLHF. In DNA, the CDR3 is TGTGCCAGCACCCAGGGGGAGGCATCACCCCTCCACTTT.